What follows is one T cell receptor beta chain and its context. The data were taken from a study of blood T cell repertoires in COVID-19. Participants, about 18 to 90 years old, spanned around 25 US areas. CDR1 and CDR2 (germline): SNHLY, FYNNEI. The CDR3 spans 13 residues. Trimming removed 6 bases from V and 6 bases from J, with 14 bases in between. The assay was immunoSEQ multiplex PCR, and TCRdb's table has in-frame clones only and misses some. The top ten clones hold less than 4% of a sample with fewer than 400,000 clones, more than 85% of them seen once. This chain uses TRBV2 with TRBJ1-1; a weak D match, TRBD1 (6 bases). The sequence was collected from a woman in her thirties who had been exposed to COVID-19. The sample comprised PBMCs or T cells enriched from blood (not recorded which). CDR3: CASSAGGPPEAFF. The CDR3 bases are TGTGCCAGCAGCGCCGGGGGGCCCCCTGAAGCTTTCTTT.